The sequence of this TCR beta chain was determined in a study of blood T cells in healthy people across ages. The study, taken as a whole, reports: One million T cells yielded diversity estimates that were considered underestimates. Both higher diversity and more naive CD4+ cells marked long-lived donors when set against aged donors. Strong correlation existed between TCR beta diversity and naive T cell percentage. For the donors, CMV status was unknown and possibly confounded expanded clonotype changes.

A second about 7 to 11 cycle PCR used barcoded and J-beta primers. TCRdb ran MiXCR on the 5' RACE reads and lists one entry per CDR3 protein. The sample has some 790,000 distinct CDR3 sequences, around 30% seen once. This clonotype was seen at least ten times. Its target is not known. Sequenced input: blood. The origin of this receptor is a woman older than 75 in good health.

The CDR3 DNA is TGTGCCAGCAGCTTAGTTACAGGGGGCTTTGATCCTGAAGCTTTCTTT. It codes for CASSLVTGGFDPEAFF. This chain uses TRBV7-9 with TRBJ1-1; 9 nucleotides agree with TRBD1. The CDR3 contains 16 residues. V lost 1 base, J lost 6 bases, and 9 bases stayed unmatched. Per germline, CDR1 SEHNR and CDR2 FQNEAQ (reference sequence).